This T cell receptor (beta chain) appears in the sequencing data of a study of T cells in Graves' hyperthyroidism and ophthalmopathy. Researchers amplified the TCR beta CDR3 regions from RNA transcripts. Using the HTBI primer set, a first-round RT-PCR was run on the TCR CDR3. TCRdb analysed the multiplex PCR reads with MiXCR anew, one entry per CDR3 protein. Of more than 500,000 distinct CDR3 sequences listed, 12% to 15% were seen once; the top ten hold about 15%. On this clonotype itself: Given a much more abundant clone one base away, this may be a read error. No conserved phenylalanine or tryptophan is present at the end of the CDR3, so a read error is the likely explanation.

Pregnant or lactating patients were excluded, as were those with uncontrolled infection or other autoimmune disease. The diagnostic basis comprised clinical symptoms, serum thyroxine and TRAb, thyroid ultrasound and orbital computed tomography. What was sequenced was blood. The receptor was isolated from a woman aged 35 to 49 with Graves' hyperthyroidism.

The CDR3 loop is CASSLSRDEQYL. CDR3 nucleotides: TGTGCCAGCTCTCTAAGCAGGGACGAGCAGTACCTC. The J gene is TRBJ2-7, the V gene TRBV18; TRBD1 is a possible D gene (5 bases). CDR3 length equals 12 residues. V was clipped by 6 bases and J by 5 bases, with 11 bases between them. Germline V gene data show CDR1 as KGHSH and CDR2 as LQKENI.